Listed here are 21 T cell receptor beta chains from one sample, sequenced in a study of blood T cell repertoires in COVID-19. TCRdb keeps only in-frame clones here, not all; method: immunoSEQ multiplex PCR. The table has under 250,000 clones, 70% to 90% seen once; the top ten hold roughly 10%. The sequencing sample was made of peripheral blood. The receptors originated from a man aged 50 to 60 with COVID-19, enrolled during active disease.

The chain carries TRBV6-2 or TRBV6-3 and TRBJ1-5, with TRBD1 matching over 7 bases. The CDR3 loop spans 18 amino acids. CDR1 is MNHEY, CDR2 SVGEGT, per germline. The ends lost 0 bases at V and 6 bases at J; junction bases unmatched: 14. CDR3 DNA: TGTGCCAGCAGTTACTCCTATTCCGACAGGGTTAACTCTCAGCCCCAGCATTTT. Translating it yields CASSYSYSDRVNSQPQHF.

This chain joins TRBV13 and TRBJ2-1; TRBD1 matches at 9 bases. Germline V gene sequence: CDR1 PRHDT, CDR2 FYEKMQ (reference sequence). Trimming cost V 5 bases and J 2 bases; bases outside gene matches: 13. The CDR3 loop spans 18 amino acids. The CDR3 spells CASSPGWGTGGAYNEQFF. The DNA for the CDR3 is TGTGCCAGCAGCCCAGGGTGGGGTACAGGGGGCGCCTACAATGAGCAGTTCTTC. Looking up the rest from reference TRBV13 and TRBJ2-1 gives the full variable domain: AAGVIQSPRHLIKEKRETATLKCYPIPRHDTVYWYQQGPGQDPQFLISFYEKMQSDKGSIPDRFSAQQFSDYHSELNMSSLELGDSALYFCASSPGWGTGGAYNEQFFGPGTRLTVL.

The chain carries TRBV7-2 and TRBJ1-5; 9 positions match TRBD1. Per germline, CDR1 SGHTA and CDR2 FQGNSA. This CDR3 region has 15 residues. V dropped 5 bases and J dropped 6; count of bases not matched to a gene: 8. CDR3 amino acids: CASSPRSGQGQPQHF. CDR3 nucleotides: TGTGCCAGCAGCCCAAGGTCGGGACAGGGTCAGCCCCAGCATTTT.

The chain employs TRBV12-3 or TRBV12-4 and TRBJ1-5, with TRBD1 matching over 7 bases. With 2 bases clipped from V and 8 bases from J, the junction kept 3 bases outside the gene matches. The CDR3 sequence is 13 residues long. The DNA of the CDR3 is TGTGCCAGCAGTTTAACAGGGGTGGAGCCCCAGCATTTT. Residues: CASSLTGVEPQHF.

This chain joins TRBV19 and TRBJ1-2, with D perhaps TRBD1 (5 bases). The CDR3 contains 15 residues. V lost 3 bases, J lost 4 bases, and 15 bases lay in between. Germline V gene data show CDR1 as LNHDA and CDR2 as SQIVND (reference sequence). The CDR3 region is CASSILWGAGYGYTF. The CDR3 bases are TGTGCCAGTAGTATCTTGTGGGGCGCAGGCTATGGCTACACCTTC.

V gene TRBV6-1 combines with J gene TRBJ2-7; the match to TRBD1 covers 7 bases. The CDR3 is made up of 16 amino acids. J lost 2 bases, V lost 4 bases, and 11 bases had no gene match. In germline, CDR1 is MNHNS, CDR2 SASEGT. The CDR3 DNA reads TGTGCCAGCAGTGGCCCCCGGGACAGTCCCACCTACGAGCAGTACTTC. Protein sequence: CASSGPRDSPTYEQYF.

The V and J genes are TRBV10-3 and TRBJ1-5; possible D gene TRBD1, 5 bases. Per germline, CDR1 ENHRY and CDR2 SYGVKD. The CDR3 loop spans 14 amino acids. The V end lost 5 bases, the J end lost 3 bases, and 11 bases lay between the germline ends. The DNA of the CDR3 is TGTGCCATCAGTACTGGACACAACAATCAGCCCCAGCATTTT. Encoded protein: CAISTGHNNQPQHF.

The V gene is TRBV3-1 (or the pseudogene TRBV3-2), the J gene TRBJ2-7; TRBD2 aligns across 7 bases. The germline V gene encodes CDR1 LGHDT and CDR2 YNNKEL (reference sequence). The CDR3 contains 14 residues. Trimming at V came to 2 bases and at J to 5 bases, leaving 6 bases not matched to a gene. The CDR3 here is CASSQLAEVHEQYF. CDR3 sequence (DNA): TGTGCCAGCAGCCAACTAGCGGAGGTCCACGAGCAGTACTTC.

The J gene is TRBJ1-3, the V gene TRBV9, with a possible D match to TRBD1 (5 bases). Per germline, CDR1 SGDLS and CDR2 YYNGEE. The CDR3 contains 16 residues. The V end lost 2 bases, the J end lost 4 bases, and 16 bases lay between the germline ends. The CDR3 region is CASSVGGLGVGNTIYF. The CDR3 nucleotides read TGTGCCAGCAGCGTTGGTGGTCTAGGGGTAGGAAACACCATATATTTT.

The chain combines TRBV4-1 with TRBJ2-6, with TRBD1 identical over 9 bases. Germline-derived CDR1 and CDR2 are MGHRA and YSYEKL. The CDR3 contains 16 residues. V lost 3 bases, J lost 3 bases, and 3 bases stayed unmatched. For the CDR3, the DNA is TGCGCCAGCAGCCAGGACAGGGGTTTTGGGGCCAACGTCCTGACTTTC. Encoded protein: CASSQDRGFGANVLTF.

The chain has TRBV7-2 and TRBJ2-5, with D maybe TRBD1 (6 bases). The CDR3 is 17 residues long. Trimming left V 4 bases short and J 5 bases short, with 23 bases between. Germline values: CDR1 SGHTA, CDR2 FQGNSA. This CDR3 reads CASSSRWAAGARETQYF. The CDR3 nucleotides are TGTGCCAGCAGCTCTCGTTGGGCCGCAGGGGCTAGGGAGACCCAGTACTTC.

V usage is TRBV6-5 and J usage is TRBJ1-1, with 8 bases matching TRBD1. This CDR3 is built from 14 residues. The germline V gene has CDR1 MNHEY and CDR2 SVGAGI. J lost 4 bases, V lost 5 bases, and 6 bases had no gene match. As DNA, the CDR3 is TGTGCCAGCAGTCGACAGGGGACTTCCACTGAAGCTTTCTTT. It specifies CASSRQGTSTEAFF.

This chain joins TRBV28 and TRBJ1-3; D possibly corresponds to TRBD1 (6 bases). Trimming pared 6 bases from V and 3 bases from J, leaving 12 bases between. The CDR3 totals 14 residues. Looked up from germline, CDR1 is MDHEN and CDR2 is SYDVKM. The chain's CDR3 is CASSLPGVGNTIYF. CDR3 DNA sequence: TGTGCCAGCAGCCTTCCAGGGGTTGGAAACACCATATATTTT.

The chain joins TRBV18 to TRBJ2-2; TRBD2 matches 11 bases. Germline values: CDR1 KGHSH, CDR2 LQKENI. Losses at the gene ends were 3 bases for V and 5 bases for J; bases not matched to a gene: 8. The CDR3 sequence is 17 residues long. CDR3 residues: CASSPPSGLAETGELFF. In DNA, the CDR3 is TGTGCCAGCTCACCGCCCTCGGGACTAGCGGAAACCGGGGAGCTGTTTTTT.

This sequence joins TRBV14 and TRBJ1-5; D not resolved. This CDR3 spans 13 amino acids. Trimming took 4 bases from V and 7 from J, leaving 11 bases between them. Germline CDR1 and CDR2: SGHDN and FVKESK. The CDR3 region is CASSPAFGQPQHF. CDR3 nucleotide sequence: TGTGCCAGCAGCCCAGCCTTCGGGCAGCCCCAGCATTTT.

V usage is TRBV18 and J usage is TRBJ1-5, with TRBD1 as a possible D gene (6 bases). This CDR3 spans 16 amino acids. CDR1 is KGHSH, CDR2 LQKENI, per germline. V lost 2 bases and J lost 5, with 16 bases in between. The CDR3 protein is CASSPVGAGVDQPQHF. CDR3 coding DNA: TGTGCCAGCTCACCAGTGGGGGCAGGGGTTGATCAGCCCCAGCATTTT.

Only a few counts were recorded for this clone. The chain joins TRBV7-2 to TRBJ2-3; D gene unclear. This CDR3 spans 12 amino acids. Trimming took 5 bases from V and 2 from J, leaving 5 bases between them. The germline V gene has CDR1 SGHTA and CDR2 FQGNSA. This chain's CDR3 is CASSPFTDTQYF. For the CDR3, the DNA is TGTGCCAGCAGCCCCTTCACAGATACGCAGTATTTT.

The chain carries TRBV4-3 and TRBJ1-3; D possibly corresponds to TRBD1 (5 bases). The CDR3 has 16 amino acids. Looked up from germline, CDR1 is LGHNA and CDR2 is YSLEER. The V and J ends lost 0 bases and 1 base respectively, with 10 bases between them. Here the CDR3 reads CASSQDLTGSGNTIYF. The CDR3 nucleotides are TGCGCCAGCAGCCAAGATCTCACAGGTTCTGGAAACACCATATATTTT.

J is TRBJ1-6 and V is TRBV30; maybe TRBD1 (5 bases). Between the trimmed V and J ends, which lost 4 bases and 5 bases, there was a span of 15 bases. Germline V gives CDR1 GTSNPN, CDR2 SVGIG (reference sequence). The CDR3 spans 15 residues. The CDR3: CAWTAMGGNNSPLHF. Here the CDR3 DNA reads TGTGCCTGGACCGCCATGGGGGGAAATAATTCACCCCTCCACTTT.

The V gene is TRBV10-3, the J gene TRBJ2-7, with 13 bases aligning to TRBD2. With V trimmed by 6 bases and J by 5 bases, 4 bases remained unmatched. The CDR3 covers 14 residues. Germline CDR1 and CDR2: ENHRY and SYGVKD. In DNA form, the CDR3 reads TGTGCCATCAGGGGACTAGCGGGATCGGACGAGCAGTACTTC. It translates to CAIRGLAGSDEQYF.

V gene TRBV6-5 combines with J gene TRBJ2-2; D uncertain. The length of the CDR3 is 12 residues. Germline V CDR1 and CDR2: MNHEY, SVGAGI. The V and J ends lost 8 bases and 3 bases respectively, with 7 bases between them. The CDR3 here is CASGRDTGELFF. The CDR3 bases are TGTGCCAGCGGCCGGGACACCGGGGAGCTGTTTTTT.